These T cell receptor beta chains were read from a single sample in a study of blood T cell repertoires in COVID-19. Clones were sequenced by immunoSEQ multiplex PCR, and TCRdb holds only the in-frame ones, with some missing. Among fewer than 250,000 clones listed, 70% to 90% were seen once. The sequenced material came from peripheral blood. All receptors come from a man in his forties with acute or convalescent COVID-19. Both conserved end residues are trimmed from each CDR3.

V: TRBV6-6; CDR3: ASSYSMEGMASPLH
V: TRBV2; CDR3: ASSRQGVRNQPQH
V: TRBV11-3; CDR3: ASSLGGGMNTEAF
V: TRBV7-9; CDR3: ASSRPGTGELGGGYT
V: TRBV28; CDR3: ASSPSLGQGNNSPLH
V: TRBV6-5; CDR3: ASSYFTGSEQY
V: TRBV10-3; CDR3: AISEGGSSYNEQF
V: TRBV18; CDR3: ASSPLGGRADEQY
V: TRBV11-2; CDR3: ASSLPLGGGSYEQY
V: TRBV28; CDR3: ASSSSGGVNEKLF
V: TRBV4-2; CDR3: ASSPPPGLDVETQY
V: TRBV28; CDR3: ASSFGGKYEQY
V: TRBV9; CDR3: ASSETVSTGELF
V: TRBV27; CDR3: ASSSYRDTYEQY
V: TRBV7-9; CDR3: ASSSFSGGQETQY
V: TRBV27; CDR3: ASAMGGRGNIQY
V: TRBV10-3; CDR3: AISDGGGRTDTQY
V: TRBV3-1/TRBV3-2; CDR3: ASSQSRTVGNTEAF
V: TRBV2; CDR3: ASRGERVPYNEQF
V: TRBV4-2; CDR3: ASSQGTSGDYEQY
V: TRBV19; CDR3: ASSPRTGGHEQY
V: TRBV14; CDR3: ASSDWSMNTEAF
V: TRBV28; CDR3: ASNAPVGTAAYEQY
V: TRBV19; CDR3: ASSIADRGHGYT
V: TRBV27; CDR3: ASSLGGGGLNYGYT
V: TRBV28; CDR3: ASSSPGVQGGMVEQY
V: TRBV14; CDR3: ASSGRRSWLRETQY
V: TRBV3-1/TRBV3-2; CDR3: ASTRQHGTDTQY
V: TRBV5-1; CDR3: ASSLGQGDEKLF
V: TRBV29-1; CDR3: SVADREDGYT
V: TRBV4-2; CDR3: ASSQGQVSYGYT
V: TRBV7-8; CDR3: ASSSLYRNTEAF
V: TRBV6-2/TRBV6-3; CDR3: ASSTPMSGTGFSGNTIY
V: TRBV12-1; CDR3: ASSRQGDSGREKLF
V: TRBV11-1; CDR3: ASSLQTVESKMY
V: TRBV3-1/TRBV3-2; CDR3: ASSHRAEQY
V: TRBV5-6; CDR3: ASSFRLRWLRSTGELF
V: TRBV7-9; CDR3: ASSLTGGGQPQH
V: TRBV7-3; CDR3: ASSPGLGTDTQY
V: TRBV27; CDR3: ASRLQGFQETQY
V: TRBV7-2; CDR3: ASSGGLAGGPVEY
V: TRBV6-1; CDR3: ASSGPDPGQINYGYT
V: TRBV4-1; CDR3: ASSPPASGVYQPQH
V: TRBV10-3; CDR3: AISEARVTYEQY
V: TRBV19; CDR3: ASNVAAGVGPGGQPQH